One and the same sample provided the 18 T cell receptor beta chains below, sequenced in a study of blood T cell repertoires in COVID-19. The assay was immunoSEQ multiplex PCR, and TCRdb's table has in-frame clones only and misses some. The sample holds 100,000 or so clones, 81% seen once. The specimen was peripheral blood. These receptors were taken from a human donor in a cohort sampled during active COVID-19.

The chain carries TRBV5-1 and TRBJ2-6, with 7 bases that match TRBD1. Germline V CDR1 and CDR2: SGHRS, YFSETQ. Germline trimming cut 0 bases from V and 6 bases from J; bases unmatched to any gene: 3. CDR3 size: 15 residues. DNA for the CDR3: TGCGCCAGCAGCTTGGAGGGGGCCGAGGCCAACGTCCTGACTTTC. It translates to CASSLEGAEANVLTF.

The chain uses TRBV28 and TRBJ1-6; TRBD1 matches at 8 bases. The CDR3 has 15 residues. J lost 4 bases, V lost 5 bases, and 4 bases had no gene match. Germline V gene lookup returns CDR1 MDHEN and CDR2 SYDVKM. CDR3 nucleotides: TGTGCCAGCAGTCTGGGACAGGCTTATAATTCACCCCTCCACTTT. Translation gives CASSLGQAYNSPLHF.

This sequence joins TRBV10-3 and TRBJ1-1, with TRBD1 matching 8 bases. The CDR3 spans 16 residues. In germline, CDR1 is ENHRY, CDR2 SYGVKD. Trimming took 4 bases from V and 0 from J; bases not matched to a gene: 7. The CDR3 protein is CAISVRQGAMNTEAFF. As DNA, the CDR3 is TGTGCCATCAGTGTCCGGCAGGGGGCCATGAACACTGAAGCTTTCTTT.

The genes are TRBV9 and TRBJ2-5; 7 nucleotides line up with TRBD2. CDR3 size: 13 residues. V trimming: 4 bases; J trimming: 4 bases; junction bases outside the gene matches: 4. CDR1 SGDLS and CDR2 YYNGEE come from the germline V gene. The CDR3, as DNA: TGTGCCAGCAGCCTCGGGACTATAGAGACCCAGTACTTC. This encodes CASSLGTIETQYF. The full variable domain, its missing parts supplied by reference TRBV9 and TRBJ2-5, is DSGVTQTPKHLITATGQRVTLRCSPRSGDLSVYWYQQSLDQGLQFLIQYYNGEERAKGNILERFSAQQFPDLHSELNLSSLELGDSALYFCASSLGTIETQYFGPGTRLLVL.

The J gene is TRBJ2-5, the V gene TRBV9; D is ambiguous. This CDR3 comprises 13 residues. From germline, CDR1 is SGDLS and CDR2 YYNGEE. The V end lost 2 bases, the J end lost 5 bases, and 10 bases lay between the germline ends. The CDR3 is CASSVPPFETQYF. Written as DNA, the CDR3 is TGTGCCAGCAGCGTTCCCCCTTTCGAGACCCAGTACTTC.

The rearrangement links TRBV10-2 to TRBJ2-1; 7 bases agree with TRBD2. V dropped 2 bases and J dropped 0; count of bases not matched to a gene: 7. CDR1 and CDR2 from the germline V gene are WSHSY and SAAADI. The CDR3 is 17 residues long. In DNA form, the CDR3 reads TGCGCCAGCAGTGAGGTTAGCGGGTCGAGCTCCTACAATGAGCAGTTCTTC. Translating gives CASSEVSGSSSYNEQFF.

The table lists this clone with a few counts. The genes are TRBV5-4 and TRBJ2-7; no reliable D call. Germline V gene sequence: CDR1 SGHNT, CDR2 YYREEE (reference sequence). The CDR3 length is 12 residues. The ends were cut back, 5 bases at V and 10 bases at J, with 16 bases in the middle. The CDR3 DNA is TGTGCCAGCAGACCCGAACGCAGGCAACAGTACTTC. It codes for CASRPERRQQYF.

The genes are TRBV15 and TRBJ2-4; D is possibly TRBD2 (5 bases). From germline, CDR1 is LNHNV and CDR2 YYDKDF (reference sequence). The CDR3 contains 13 residues. V lost 4 bases, J lost 3 bases, and 7 bases lay in between. The CDR3: CATSIRDKNIQYF. The CDR3 region has the DNA TGTGCCACCAGCATCCGGGACAAAAACATTCAGTACTTC.

This clone was seen more than once but under ten times. The rearrangement joins TRBV30 to TRBJ1-3, with D perhaps matching TRBD1 (5 bases). Germline-derived CDR1 and CDR2 are GTSNPN and SVGIG (reference sequence). The V gene lost 0 bases and the J gene lost 5 bases, with 14 bases spanning the gap. This CDR3 is 15 amino acids long. The CDR3 DNA reads as TGTGCCTGGAGTGTACCAGGGCCCATACGAAACACCATATATTTT. Encoded protein: CAWSVPGPIRNTIYF.

V and J are TRBV5-1 and TRBJ2-3, with 9 bases that match TRBD1. The CDR3 has 16 amino acids. Trimming took 0 bases from V and 2 from J; bases not matched to a gene: 4. The germline V gene has CDR1 SGHRS and CDR2 YFSETQ. DNA for the CDR3: TGCGCCAGCAGCTTGGCGACAGGGGGATACACAGATACGCAGTATTTT. This translates into CASSLATGGYTDTQYF.

This sequence joins TRBV4-3 and TRBJ2-7, with TRBD2 identical over 8 bases. With 1 base clipped from V and 6 bases from J, the junction kept 5 bases outside the gene matches. Germline CDR1 and CDR2: LGHNA and YSLEER. There are 14 residues in the CDR3. CDR3 sequence (DNA): TGCGCCAGCAGCCAAGGGGGACTAGTAGGCGAGCAGTACTTC. Its translation: CASSQGGLVGEQYF.

The rearrangement uses TRBV2 and TRBJ1-1; tentatively, D is TRBD1 (5 bases). V lost 6 bases to trimming and J lost 3 bases, with 8 bases between them. CDR3 length: 12 residues. Per the germline V gene, CDR1 is SNHLY and CDR2 is FYNNEI. The CDR3: CASRQVDTEAFF. The CDR3 DNA reads TGTGCCAGCAGACAGGTGGACACTGAAGCTTTCTTT.

This sequence joins TRBV29-1 and TRBJ1-2, with 8 bases matching TRBD1. Germline values: CDR1 SQVTM, CDR2 ANQGSEA. This CDR3 has 13 amino acids. Germline trimming cut 3 bases from V and 4 bases from J; bases unmatched to any gene: 4. The CDR3 sequence is CSVDWTGSYGYTF. The CDR3 DNA follows: TGCAGCGTTGATTGGACAGGGAGCTATGGCTACACCTTC.

In DNA, the CDR3 is TGTGCCAGCGCGTCAACTACCGACAATGAGCAGTTCTTC. Translating it yields CASASTTDNEQFF. This sequence joins TRBV7-3 and TRBJ2-1; D unresolved. In germline, CDR1 is SGHTA, CDR2 FQGTGA. The CDR3 is 13 residues long. V lost 8 bases, J lost 5 bases, and 13 bases lay in between.

CDR3 in amino acids: CASSVSGTRGETQYF. CDR3 nucleotide sequence: TGTGCCAGCAGCGTAAGCGGGACTAGGGGGGAGACCCAGTACTTC. The chain uses TRBV9 and TRBJ2-5; 8 bases agree with TRBD2. Looked up from germline, CDR1 is SGDLS and CDR2 is YYNGEE. The CDR3 spans 15 residues. The junction had 7 bases not matched to a gene; V was cut back by 1 base and J by 5 bases.

The genes are TRBV28 and TRBJ2-3; TRBD2 matches at 8 bases. After removal of 5 bases from V and 5 bases from J, the junction contained 9 bases not matched to a gene. This CDR3 has 15 residues. Looked up from germline, CDR1 is MDHEN and CDR2 is SYDVKM. In nucleotides, the CDR3 is TGTGCCAGCAGTCTCTCAACTAGCGGACGAGATACGCAGTATTTT. Translated: CASSLSTSGRDTQYF.

The CDR3 nucleotides read TGTGCCAGCGGACAGGGGAGCAATCAGCCCCAGCATTTT. As protein: CASGQGSNQPQHF. The rearrangement joins TRBV2 to TRBJ1-5; 9 nucleotides line up with TRBD1. CDR3 length: 13 residues. Germline-derived CDR1 and CDR2 are SNHLY and FYNNEI. Trimming at V came to 8 bases and at J to 1 base, leaving 0 bases not matched to a gene.

V is TRBV14 and J is TRBJ2-2; no clear D. The V end lost 0 bases, the J end lost 6 bases, and 5 bases lay between the germline ends. In germline, CDR1 is SGHDN, CDR2 FVKESK. This CDR3 has 13 residues. Here the CDR3 DNA reads TGTGCCAGCAGCCAAGATCGGTCCGGGGAGCTGTTTTTT. Translating it yields CASSQDRSGELFF.